These 5 T cell receptor beta chains were sequenced from one sample in a study of cytomegalovirus exposure and HLA in healthy donors. With 60 Vbeta and 13 Jbeta primers, the PCR was carried out. Produced via immunoSEQ multiplex PCR; TCRdb's table is partial and in-frame only. This sample has 95,000 to 150,000 clones, with approximately 72% found just once. Sequencing used PBMCs. The receptor set was obtained from a woman aged 40 to 50 in good health and CMV-seropositive.

This clone was observed a handful of times. This chain joins TRBV9 and TRBJ1-1; D gene ambiguous. The germline CDR1 and CDR2 sequences are SGDLS and YYNGEE. CDR3 length: 14 amino acids. V lost 0 bases and J lost 1, with 7 bases in between. CDR3 DNA: TGTGCCAGCAGCGTAGCTGGAGGGAACACTGAAGCTTTCTTT. The encoded protein is CASSVAGGNTEAFF.

J is TRBJ2-5 and V is TRBV7-2; 8 positions agree with TRBD2. The germline V gene encodes CDR1 SGHTA and CDR2 FQGNSA. Trimming removed 2 bases from V and 1 base from J; junction bases left unmatched: 3. The CDR3 spans 15 residues. CDR3 sequence (DNA): TGTGCCAGCAGCTTACCCGGGGGGGGCCAAGAGACCCAGTACTTC. Amino acids: CASSLPGGGQETQYF.

This chain links TRBV5-4 with TRBJ1-6; 8 positions match TRBD1. The CDR3 length is 16 residues. V dropped 3 bases and J dropped 13; count of bases not matched to a gene: 15. CDR1 SGHNT and CDR2 YYREEE come from the germline V gene (reference sequence). DNA of the CDR3: TGTGCCAGCAGCTCGGCCACAGGGGGACCGGGGACGCCCCTCCACTTT. This codes for CASSSATGGPGTPLHF.

This clone was observed a single time. The chain joins TRBV6-5 to TRBJ2-7; 9 bases are a match to TRBD1. CDR1 is MNHEY, CDR2 SVGAGI, per germline. This CDR3 is 14 amino acids long. V lost 5 bases and J lost 5; bases outside the gene matches: 7. The CDR3 DNA sequence: TGTGCCAGCAGTCCCGGGACAGGGATCAACGAGCAGTACTTC. Translation: CASSPGTGINEQYF.

The chain is built from TRBV6-5 and TRBJ1-4; no definite D call. Germline-derived CDR1 and CDR2 are MNHEY and SVGAGI. CDR3 size: 12 residues. V was pared by 10 bases and J by 5 bases, with 11 bases between. The chain's CDR3 is CATKAGNEKLFF. The CDR3 coding sequence is TGTGCCACAAAAGCCGGGAATGAAAAACTGTTTTTT.